A selection of T cell receptor beta chains follows, all from one sample in a study of radiation and T cells in renal cell carcinoma. The assay was immunoSEQ multiplex PCR, and TCRdb's table has in-frame clones only and misses some. The sample carries around 4,800 clones, approximately 60% recorded once. The material was tumor tissue, obtained from a patient whose treatment included radiotherapy and nephrectomy. These receptors came from a man in his 60s with renal cell carcinoma. The CDR3 runs from the conserved cysteine through the conserved F or W. Each record gives: V gene, CDR3 protein.

V gene: TRBV4-3
CDR3 protein: CASSQDGEVGREKAFF

V gene: TRBV7-9
CDR3 protein: CASSPTGDQPQHF

V gene: TRBV2
CDR3 protein: CASTIEGEKLFF

V gene: TRBV30
CDR3 protein: CAWSGDRGAGANVLTF

V gene: TRBV5-6
CDR3 protein: CASSLTAAMNTEAFF

V gene: TRBV6-6
CDR3 protein: CASSYSDRGGYTF

V gene: TRBV5-1
CDR3 protein: CASSLGGEFTKYGYTF

V gene: TRBV9
CDR3 protein: CASSLSRADYGYTF

V gene: TRBV4-2
CDR3 protein: CASSTGFNQPQHF

V gene: TRBV6-1
CDR3 protein: CASSDPSRGLSYEQYF

V gene: TRBV9
CDR3 protein: CASSVEGAGYTF

V gene: TRBV5-1
CDR3 protein: CASSQMDTSSGYTF

V gene: TRBV6-4
CDR3 protein: CASSVPYRDRDLSPGYGYTF

V gene: TRBV7-9
CDR3 protein: CASSLDNSPLHF

V gene: TRBV27
CDR3 protein: CASSPYSSVTNTGELFF

V gene: TRBV19
CDR3 protein: CASSIRIGGTEAFF

V gene: TRBV11-2
CDR3 protein: CASSFSPTYEQYF

V gene: TRBV28
CDR3 protein: CASSLSMVRPQHF

V gene: TRBV29-1
CDR3 protein: CSVAEDRGYEQYF

V gene: TRBV30
CDR3 protein: CAWRSENPYEQYF

V gene: TRBV30
CDR3 protein: CAWSTLGATAGRDTEAFF

V gene: TRBV5-1
CDR3 protein: CASSLGVLGLGTEAFF

V gene: TRBV5-1
CDR3 protein: CASSYDATPGELFF

V gene: TRBV30
CDR3 protein: CAWSWGQGIIGNQPQHF

V gene: TRBV18
CDR3 protein: CASSLGTGGDYGYTF

V gene: TRBV18
CDR3 protein: CASSDRANQPQHF